This T cell receptor (beta chain) appears in the sequencing data of a study of tumor and adjacent non-tumor tissue in lung cancer. Overall study context: There were some 11 adenocarcinoma, a couple of squamous cell carcinoma and 1 small cell lung cancer cases.

TCRbeta libraries were built with three rounds of nested PCR, modified from ARM-PCR. One entry per CDR3 protein, called by TCRdb with MiXCR from the multiplex PCR reads. This table holds about 110,000 distinct CDR3 sequences, approximately 87% found once. Findings of the study overall: Top 100 clones took a larger repertoire share in normal lung.

Per the germline V gene, CDR1 is LGHNT and CDR2 is FRNRAP. The CDR3 runs to 14 residues. RNA was extracted from bulk tissue without any cell sorting. Comments on this clonotype: Its antigen is not identified. Its ends do not fully match the called genes, so a read error is possible.

This chain joins TRBV12-5 and TRBJ2-7, with no clear D. The sequenced material came from lung tumor tissue. The sequence came from a man aged 70-80 years with non-small cell lung cancer. The CDR3 here is CANGSGGATYVQYF. Here the CDR3 DNA reads TGTGCTAATGGTTCCGGCGGAGCTACCTACGTGCAGTACTTC. The variable domain in full, with the rest retrieved from reference TRBV12-5 and TRBJ2-7, is DARVTQTPRHKVTEMGQEVTMRCQPILGHNTVFWYRQTMMQGLELLAYFRNRAPLDDSGMPKDRFSAEMPDATLATLKIQPSEPRDSAVYFCANGSGGATYVQYFGPGTRLTVT.